The T cell receptor (beta chain) described here comes from a study of T cell responses to AZD1222 COVID-19 vaccine. At the level of the study: Second doses were pooled across both intervals (about 4 or about 12 weeks).

CDR3 size: 12 residues. The ends were cut back, 2 bases at V and 6 bases at J, with 6 bases in the middle. Germline CDR1 and CDR2: LGHDT and YNNKEL (reference sequence). This clone was seen a handful of times. Its antigen is currently unknown. Study-wide results and limits: The sample set comprised mostly white British donors with more females, and clonal diversity was possibly underestimated. Nearly half of spike-specific TCRs reportedly target unmutated variant regions.

Measured with immunoSEQ multiplex PCR; TCRdb has only the in-frame clones, and not every one. Of fewer than 65,000 clones in the sample, 84% were seen once. This sequence joins TRBV3-1 (or the pseudogene TRBV3-2) and TRBJ2-3, with D unclear. The receptor was derived from an adult in good health. The sample in question was peripheral blood, obtained on day 0 of AZD1222 vaccination. CDR3: CASSQNGDTQYF. The DNA of the CDR3 is TGTGCCAGCAGCCAAAATGGTGATACGCAGTATTTT.